The entry below gives a single TCR beta chain sequence along with its context. Clones were read by immunoSEQ multiplex PCR, and TCRdb kept only the in-frame ones, dropping some. The table has roughly 400,000 clones, over 75% seen once. Germline lookup yields CDR1 KGHSH and CDR2 LQKENI. V was clipped by 2 bases and J by 5 bases, with 10 bases between them. CDR3 size: 13 residues. This sample is drawn from a study of blood T cell repertoires in COVID-19. Recruitment covered under 25 US areas and drew participants whose ages spanned roughly 18 to 100 years. Allocation to cohorts depended on clinical history reported by the participants. Before they entered the study, exposed participants had met a COVID-19 case within 2 weeks.

This chain connects TRBV18 to TRBJ2-7; a weak D match, TRBD1 (7 bases). This clonotype was sampled from a woman aged 18-29 years who had been exposed to COVID-19. Sample: PBMCs or T cells enriched from blood (not recorded which). CDR3 in DNA: TGTGCCAGCTCACCAGGCAGGGGGGACGAGCAGTACTTC. This sequence encodes CASSPGRGDEQYF.